One and the same sample provided the 6 T cell receptor beta chains below, sequenced in a study of blood T cell repertoires in COVID-19. The repertoire was sequenced with immunoSEQ multiplex PCR; TCRdb's copy has only in-frame clones and lacks some. Of 45,000 to 65,000 clones listed, more than 65% are singletons. The sample taken for sequencing was peripheral blood. The origin of the receptors is a human donor in a cohort sampled during active COVID-19.

This rearrangement joins TRBV3-1 (or the pseudogene TRBV3-2) to TRBJ1-2, with D tentatively TRBD1 (5 bases). Deletions cut 5 bases from V and 3 bases from J, with 10 bases between. This CDR3 spans 13 amino acids. Germline CDR1 and CDR2: LGHDT and YNNKEL (reference sequence). The CDR3 sequence is CASSDPGDYGYTF. The CDR3 DNA is TGTGCCAGCAGCGACCCGGGGGACTATGGCTACACCTTC.

The chain is built from TRBV14 and TRBJ1-2; D ambiguous. Germline V gene data show CDR1 as SGHDN and CDR2 as FVKESK. The CDR3 loop spans 13 amino acids. The V end was cut by 4 bases, the J end by 4 bases, with 10 bases between. This CDR3 is CASSPGDGYGYTF. The CDR3 bases are TGTGCCAGCAGCCCAGGCGACGGCTATGGCTACACCTTC.

The genes are TRBV9 and TRBJ1-2; 8 bases agree with TRBD1. This CDR3 has 15 amino acids. J lost 3 bases, V lost 0 bases, and 4 bases had no gene match. Per germline, CDR1 SGDLS and CDR2 YYNGEE. For the CDR3, the DNA is TGTGCCAGCAGCGTAGGTCAGGGGGCCCACTATGGCTACACCTTC. It codes for CASSVGQGAHYGYTF.

The chain has TRBV15 and TRBJ2-1; 9 nucleotides line up with TRBD2. V shed 1 base and J 5 bases; nucleotides not matched to a gene: 6. This CDR3 has 16 amino acids. From germline, CDR1 is LNHNV and CDR2 YYDKDF (reference sequence). The CDR3 is CATSRGAGLANNEQFF. The CDR3 DNA is TGTGCCACCAGCAGAGGCGCAGGACTAGCGAACAATGAGCAGTTCTTC. Drawing the rest from reference TRBV15 and TRBJ2-1, the complete variable domain is DAMVIQNPRYQVTQFGKPVTLSCSQTLNHNVMYWYQQKSSQAPKLLFHYYDKDFNNEADTPDNFQSRRPNTSFCFLDIRSPGLGDTAMYLCATSRGAGLANNEQFFGPGTRLTVL.

This clone has only one observation. V is TRBV9 and J is TRBJ1-1, with a weak D call TRBD1 (5 bases). CDR3 length equals 14 residues. V lost 3 bases and J 3 bases, leaving 12 bases between the germline ends. CDR1 is SGDLS, CDR2 YYNGEE, per germline. The chain's CDR3 is CASSARVYDTEAFF. For the CDR3, the DNA is TGTGCCAGCAGCGCCAGGGTTTACGACACTGAAGCTTTCTTT.

This chain uses TRBV14 with TRBJ2-1; D might be TRBD2 (6 bases). Trimming pared 4 bases from V and 3 bases from J, leaving 10 bases between. Germline values: CDR1 SGHDN, CDR2 FVKESK. This CDR3 spans 14 amino acids. CDR3 sequence: CASSPPGLYNEQFF. DNA for the CDR3: TGTGCCAGCAGCCCTCCGGGACTCTACAATGAGCAGTTCTTC.